Following are 6 T cell receptor beta chains from one sample sequenced in a study of beta chain features in type 1 diabetes. The study reverse transcribed the entire isolated RNA, so it sequenced expressed TCRB transcripts. Repertoires were generated with immunoSEQ multiplex PCR, while TCRdb's copy carries only in-frame clones and drops some. The sample consists of about 240,000 clones, less than 35% of them appearing once. Sequencing was done on a sample of central memory CD4+ T cells from blood. The receptors come from a man aged 30 to 45 in good health.

The chain links TRBV9 to TRBJ2-5; either TRBD1 or TRBD2 may fit D (5 bases each). In germline, CDR1 is SGDLS, CDR2 YYNGEE. The length of the CDR3 is 14 residues. Trimming left V 4 bases short and J 1 base short, with 11 bases between. This chain's CDR3 is CASSLGTAQETQYF. The CDR3 DNA sequence: TGTGCCAGCAGCCTCGGGACGGCCCAAGAGACCCAGTACTTC.

This clone has only one observation. The chain combines TRBV2 with TRBJ2-4, with D possibly matching TRBD1 (5 bases). Germline V gene sequence: CDR1 SNHLY, CDR2 FYNNEI. V shed 6 bases and J shed 0 bases, with 15 bases lying between them. This CDR3 is built from 16 residues. CDR3 amino acids: CASSIPDSLAKNIQYF. The CDR3 bases are TGTGCCAGCAGCATCCCTGACAGTCTAGCCAAAAACATTCAGTACTTC.

V is TRBV29-1 and J is TRBJ2-7; D gene ambiguous. Germline CDR1 is SQVTM and CDR2 is ANQGSEA. The CDR3 is 15 residues long. Trimming stripped 4 bases from V and 3 bases from J, with 19 bases between. CDR3 in DNA: TGCAGCGTTGGTGGTGGGCCGAGCAGTCTCTACGAGCAGTACTTC. Translated: CSVGGGPSSLYEQYF.

The chain recombines TRBV11-2 with TRBJ1-1; D not certain. Germline V lookup: CDR1 SGHAT, CDR2 FQNNGV. The CDR3 is 13 residues long. V was cut by 2 bases and J by 5 bases, with 9 bases left in between. CDR3 sequence: CASSLSDTTEAFF. CDR3 coding DNA: TGTGCCAGCAGCTTATCGGATACGACTGAAGCTTTCTTT.

The V gene is TRBV10-2, the J gene TRBJ2-3; TRBD2 is a possible D gene (5 bases). The CDR3 loop spans 15 amino acids. The germline CDR1 and CDR2 sequences are WSHSY and SAAADI. Trimming took off 3 bases at V and 1 base at J, with 11 bases between the two ends. CDR3 coding DNA: TGCGCCAGCAGTGATACTAGGTTGGGCACAGATACGCAGTATTTT. This encodes CASSDTRLGTDTQYF.

The chain is built from TRBV10-3 and TRBJ2-5; 8 bases map to TRBD1. J gave up 5 bases and V 11 bases, and 10 bases lay outside the gene matches. CDR3 length: 13 residues. The germline gives CDR1 ENHRY, CDR2 SYGVKD. In DNA form, the CDR3 reads TGTGCCGTAAGCCAGGGGGCAGGGGAGACCCAGTACTTC. Its translation: CAVSQGAGETQYF.